This note documents a single TCR beta chain sequence. From the RT-PCR reads, TCRdb called clonotypes with MiXCR, one entry per CDR3 protein. The sample has around 520,000 distinct CDR3 sequences; about 25% are singletons. The CDR3 sequence is 15 residues long. Trimming removed 4 bases at V and 5 bases at J, with 16 bases between. Per the germline V gene, CDR1 is SGHNT and CDR2 is YYREEE (reference sequence). The data derive from a study of response to subunit inactivated influenza vaccine. The chain has TRBV5-4 and TRBJ2-1; tentatively, D is TRBD1 (5 bases). The TCR was taken from a man in his fifties who received an inactivated influenza vaccine. This material consisted of CD4+ T cells sorted from PBMCs, taken more than 4 days after vaccination. CDR3 nucleotide sequence: TGTGCCAGCAGCCAGGGTGGGCACGTAAACAATGAGCAGTTCTTC. It specifies CASSQGGHVNNEQFF.